The present entry profiles one T cell receptor beta chain with its context. An input of 0.5 to 1 ug of RNA was subjected to reverse transcription using random hexamers. The amplification used immunoSEQ multiplex PCR on TCR beta CDR3; it spanned 54 Vbeta and 13 Jbeta. One entry per CDR3 protein results from TCRdb running MiXCR on the immunoSEQ multiplex PCR reads. In the table there are around 120,000 distinct CDR3 sequences, roughly 93% of which are singletons. Sequencing targeted TCR beta in T cells from blood (CD8+ and CD4+). Patients with stable or active relapsing-remitting disease, all of them treatment-naive, made up the multiple sclerosis controls. Negative isolation was applied to CD8+ and CD4+ T cells, and FACS enrichment was applied to TEMRA cells. The sample originates from a study of CD8 T cells in Susac syndrome. Sample: CD4+ T cells from PBMCs. This clonotype was sampled from a human donor with multiple sclerosis.

CDR3: CAWDPGLRNSGANVLTF. For the CDR3, the DNA is TGTGCCTGGGACCCGGGACTCCGAAACTCTGGGGCCAACGTCCTGACTTTC. The chain couples TRBV30 to TRBJ2-6, with D possibly matching TRBD2 (6 bases). The CDR3 covers 17 residues. The V and J ends lost 5 bases and 0 bases respectively, with 17 bases between them. Germline V CDR1 and CDR2: GTSNPN, SVGIG (reference sequence).